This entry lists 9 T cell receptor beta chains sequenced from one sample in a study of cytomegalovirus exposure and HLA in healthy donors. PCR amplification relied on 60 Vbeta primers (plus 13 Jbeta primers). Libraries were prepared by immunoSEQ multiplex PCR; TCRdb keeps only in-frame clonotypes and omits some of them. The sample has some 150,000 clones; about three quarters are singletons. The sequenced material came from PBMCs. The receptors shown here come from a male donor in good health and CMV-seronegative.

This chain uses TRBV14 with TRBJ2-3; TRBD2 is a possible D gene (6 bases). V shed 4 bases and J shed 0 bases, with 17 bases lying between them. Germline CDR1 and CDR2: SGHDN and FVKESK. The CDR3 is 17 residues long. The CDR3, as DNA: TGTGCCAGCAGCCCGCAGGAGGGGAGAGCTAGCACAGATACGCAGTATTTT. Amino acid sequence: CASSPQEGRASTDTQYF.

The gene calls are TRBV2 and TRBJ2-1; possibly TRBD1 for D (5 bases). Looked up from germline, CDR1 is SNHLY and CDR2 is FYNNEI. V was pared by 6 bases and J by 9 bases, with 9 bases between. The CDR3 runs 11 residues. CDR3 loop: CASRGVPEQFF. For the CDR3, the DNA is TGTGCCAGCAGAGGGGTACCTGAGCAGTTCTTC.

The CDR3 coding sequence is TGTGCCTGGAGTTTAGGACTAGCGGGAGGGGATACGCAGTATTTT. Translating it yields CAWSLGLAGGDTQYF. V is TRBV30 and J is TRBJ2-3, with TRBD2 identical over 15 bases. The CDR3 has 15 amino acids. Per germline, CDR1 GTSNPN and CDR2 SVGIG (reference sequence). V trimming: 2 bases; J trimming: 6 bases; junction bases outside the gene matches: 3.

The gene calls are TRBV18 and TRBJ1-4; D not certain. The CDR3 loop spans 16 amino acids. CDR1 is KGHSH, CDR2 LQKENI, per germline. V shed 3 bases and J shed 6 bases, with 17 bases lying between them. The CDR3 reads CASSPNTISDYEKLFF. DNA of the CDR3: TGTGCCAGCTCACCTAACACTATCAGTGACTATGAAAAACTGTTTTTT.

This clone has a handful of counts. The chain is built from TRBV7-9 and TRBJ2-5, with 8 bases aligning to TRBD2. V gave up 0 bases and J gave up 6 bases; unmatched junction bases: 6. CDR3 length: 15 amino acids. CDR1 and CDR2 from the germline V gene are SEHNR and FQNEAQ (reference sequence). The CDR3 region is CASSLAAGGSKTQYF. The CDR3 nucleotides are TGTGCCAGCAGCTTAGCGGCGGGAGGATCTAAGACCCAGTACTTC.

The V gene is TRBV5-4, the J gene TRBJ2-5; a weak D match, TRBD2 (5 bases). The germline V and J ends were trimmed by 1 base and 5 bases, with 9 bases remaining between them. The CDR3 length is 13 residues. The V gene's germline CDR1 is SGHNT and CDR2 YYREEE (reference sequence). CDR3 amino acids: CASSLSGGETQYF. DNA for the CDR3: TGTGCCAGCAGCTTGAGCGGCGGGGAGACCCAGTACTTC.

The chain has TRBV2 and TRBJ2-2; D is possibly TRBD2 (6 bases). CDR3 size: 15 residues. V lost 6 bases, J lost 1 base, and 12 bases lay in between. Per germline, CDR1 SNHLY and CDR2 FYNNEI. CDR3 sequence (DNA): TGTGCCAGCAGCCTGGGACTCATGAACACCGGGGAGCTGTTTTTT. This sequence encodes CASSLGLMNTGELFF.

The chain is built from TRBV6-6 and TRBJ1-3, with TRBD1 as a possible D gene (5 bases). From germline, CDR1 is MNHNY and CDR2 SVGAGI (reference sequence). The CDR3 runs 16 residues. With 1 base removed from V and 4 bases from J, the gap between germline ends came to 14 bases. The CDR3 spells CASSYFRASYGNTIYF. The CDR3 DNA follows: TGTGCCAGCAGTTACTTCAGGGCGTCATACGGAAACACCATATATTTT.

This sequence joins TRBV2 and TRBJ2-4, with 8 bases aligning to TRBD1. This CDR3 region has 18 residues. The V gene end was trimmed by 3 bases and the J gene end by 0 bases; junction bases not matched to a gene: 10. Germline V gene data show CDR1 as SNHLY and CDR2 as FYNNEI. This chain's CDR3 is CASSDPQGATLAKNIQYF. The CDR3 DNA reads TGTGCCAGCAGTGATCCCCAGGGGGCGACTTTAGCCAAAAACATTCAGTACTTC.